This T cell receptor (beta chain) was captured in a study of blood T cell repertoires in COVID-19. Assay used: immunoSEQ multiplex PCR; TCRdb lists only in-frame clones, some missing. The table lists 150,000 to 200,000 clones, less than 80% of them singletons. V lost 4 bases and J lost 2; bases outside the gene matches: 6. Looked up from germline, CDR1 is KGHDR and CDR2 is SFDVKD. The CDR3 consists of 16 residues. This clonotype was sampled from a man in his forties or fifties who had recovered from COVID-19. The sequenced material came from peripheral blood. The chain carries TRBV24-1 and TRBJ2-3; 9 bases agree with TRBD1. CDR3 DNA sequence: TGTGCCACCAGTGACCTGACAGGGGGACACACAGATACGCAGTATTTT. This gives the protein CATSDLTGGHTDTQYF.